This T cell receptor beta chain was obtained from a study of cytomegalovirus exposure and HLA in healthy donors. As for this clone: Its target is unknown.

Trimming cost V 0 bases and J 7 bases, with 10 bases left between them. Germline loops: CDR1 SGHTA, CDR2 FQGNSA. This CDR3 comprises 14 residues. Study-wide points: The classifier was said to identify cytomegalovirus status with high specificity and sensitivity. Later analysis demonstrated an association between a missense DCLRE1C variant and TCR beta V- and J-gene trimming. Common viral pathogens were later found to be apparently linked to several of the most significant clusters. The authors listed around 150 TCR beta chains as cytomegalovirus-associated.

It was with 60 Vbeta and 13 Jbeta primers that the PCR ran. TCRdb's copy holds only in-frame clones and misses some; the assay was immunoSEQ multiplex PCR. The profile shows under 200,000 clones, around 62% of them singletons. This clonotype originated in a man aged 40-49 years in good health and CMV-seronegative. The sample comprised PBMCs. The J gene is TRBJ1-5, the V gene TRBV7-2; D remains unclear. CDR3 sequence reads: CASSLAPGGQPQHF. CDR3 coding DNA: TGTGCCAGCAGCTTAGCCCCGGGTGGACAGCCCCAGCATTTT.